Presented here are 19 T cell receptor beta chains from one specimen sequenced in a study of blood T cell repertoires in COVID-19. Sequencing was performed with immunoSEQ multiplex PCR; in TCRdb, only in-frame clones are kept and a portion is missing. The table shows about 250,000 clones, with around 89% occurring only once. Sequencing used PBMCs or T cells enriched from blood (not recorded which). Receptor source: a man aged 35 to 55 who had recovered from COVID-19.

The genes are TRBV9 and TRBJ2-1; D unresolved. Trimming pared 1 base from V and 5 bases from J, leaving 10 bases between. From germline, CDR1 is SGDLS and CDR2 YYNGEE. This CDR3 is built from 14 residues. CDR3 protein: CASSVRTLDNEQFF. In DNA, the CDR3 is TGTGCCAGCAGCGTACGAACCTTAGACAATGAGCAGTTCTTC.

The chain combines TRBV18 with TRBJ2-5; no clear D gene. Germline V gives CDR1 KGHSH, CDR2 LQKENI. V lost 3 bases and J 5 bases, leaving 10 bases between the germline ends. The CDR3 contains 13 residues. The CDR3 region is CASSPDFGETQYF. As DNA, the CDR3 is TGTGCCAGCTCACCCGACTTCGGGGAGACCCAGTACTTC.

This chain joins TRBV5-1 and TRBJ1-2; D is uncertain. The germline gives CDR1 SGHRS, CDR2 YFSETQ. Trimming took 0 bases from V and 4 from J, leaving 13 bases between them. CDR3 length: 15 amino acids. Here the CDR3 reads CASSLEMPRGYGYTF. The CDR3 DNA sequence: TGCGCCAGCAGCTTGGAGATGCCTCGCGGCTATGGCTACACCTTC.

This clone came up a few times. In DNA, the CDR3 is TGTGCCAGCAGCTTAGCAGCTAATGGCTACACCTTC. It yields the protein CASSLAANGYTF. The rearrangement joins TRBV7-9 to TRBJ1-2; no firm D call. V gave up 0 bases and J gave up 6 bases, with 5 bases separating them. The germline gives CDR1 SEHNR, CDR2 FQNEAQ (reference sequence). There are 12 residues in the CDR3.

The chain carries TRBV27 and TRBJ1-5; 8 bases fit TRBD1. The CDR3 consists of 15 residues. With 4 bases clipped from V and 2 bases from J, the junction kept 4 bases outside the gene matches. Germline values: CDR1 MNHEY, CDR2 SMNVEV (reference sequence). The CDR3 nucleotides read TGTGCCAGCAGTTCCCAACAGGGGGGCAATCAGCCCCAGCATTTT. Amino acid sequence: CASSSQQGGNQPQHF.

This clone was seen only a few times. The V and J genes are TRBV11-2 and TRBJ1-5; 8 nucleotides agree with TRBD1. The CDR3 totals 15 residues. J gave up 6 bases and V 3 bases, and 7 bases lay outside the gene matches. From germline, CDR1 is SGHAT and CDR2 FQNNGV. CDR3 nucleotides: TGTGCCAGCAGCTTTACCCAGGGGGCTGGTCAGCCCCAGCATTTT. It yields the protein CASSFTQGAGQPQHF. Using reference TRBV11-2 and TRBJ1-5 for the parts outside the CDR3, the full variable domain is EAGVAQSPRYKIIEKRQSVAFWCNPISGHATLYWYQQILGQGPKLLIQFQNNGVVDDSQLPKDRFSAERLKGVDSTLKIQPAKLEDSAVYLCASSFTQGAGQPQHFGDGTRLSIL.

This rearrangement joins TRBV5-1 to TRBJ1-1; 7 bases align to TRBD1. V trimming: 0 bases; J trimming: 4 bases; junction bases outside the gene matches: 6. Germline V gives CDR1 SGHRS, CDR2 YFSETQ. CDR3 size: 15 residues. The CDR3 sequence is CASSLVGQGGTEAFF. In DNA form, the CDR3 reads TGCGCCAGCAGCTTGGTGGGGCAGGGGGGCACTGAAGCTTTCTTT.

Worth noting for this clone: In the same sample, other DNA sequences code for this CDR3. The chain recombines TRBV18 with TRBJ1-1, with D perhaps TRBD1 (5 bases). V was pared by 3 bases and J by 1 base, with 6 bases between. Germline-derived CDR1 and CDR2 are KGHSH and LQKENI. The CDR3 sequence is 13 residues long. The CDR3 here is CASSPQGNTEAFF. In nucleotides, the CDR3 is TGTGCCAGCTCACCGCAGGGGAACACTGAAGCTTTCTTT.

This rearrangement joins TRBV27 to TRBJ2-1, with a tentative D call TRBD1 (5 bases). Germline V gene lookup returns CDR1 MNHEY and CDR2 SMNVEV (reference sequence). V lost 6 bases and J 14 bases, leaving 20 bases between the germline ends. CDR3 length: 13 amino acids. CDR3 sequence (DNA): TGTGCCAGCAGGGCAGGGCAGGTCAGGGAAGAGTTCTTC. It translates to CASRAGQVREEFF.

The chain links TRBV4-3 to TRBJ2-7; 7 nucleotides line up with TRBD1. This CDR3 comprises 16 residues. The germline CDR1 and CDR2 sequences are LGHNA and YSLEER. Germline trimming cut 3 bases from V and 6 bases from J; bases unmatched to any gene: 14. CDR3 region: CASSQRGGQERGEQYF. The CDR3 DNA reads TGCGCCAGCAGCCAGAGGGGTGGACAGGAAAGAGGCGAGCAGTACTTC.

The chain couples TRBV5-1 to TRBJ2-1; 9 nucleotides match TRBD2. Germline V CDR1 and CDR2: SGHRS, YFSETQ. This CDR3 contains 15 residues. Losses at the gene ends were 3 bases for V and 12 bases for J; bases not matched to a gene: 13. CDR3 nucleotide sequence: TGCGCCAGCAGCTACGAGGTAGCGGGGGCCGCTAGGCAGTTCTTC. Protein product: CASSYEVAGAARQFF.

The chain links TRBV29-1 to TRBJ2-3, with D perhaps matching TRBD1 (6 bases). The ends were cut back, 0 bases at V and 3 bases at J, with 7 bases in the middle. The germline V gene encodes CDR1 SQVTM and CDR2 ANQGSEA. The CDR3 covers 13 residues. The CDR3 region has the DNA TGCAGCGTTGAAGATCAGGGGACAGATACGCAGTATTTT. It encodes CSVEDQGTDTQYF.

This chain links TRBV29-1 with TRBJ2-3, with a tentative D call TRBD1 (5 bases). The V end lost 6 bases, the J end lost 0 bases, and 10 bases lay between the germline ends. CDR3 length: 13 amino acids. Per the germline V gene, CDR1 is SQVTM and CDR2 is ANQGSEA. CDR3 sequence reads: CSVTVTSTDTQYF. The CDR3 region has the DNA TGCAGCGTGACAGTGACTAGCACAGATACGCAGTATTTT.

The CDR3 bases are TGTGCCAGCAGTGAGGGAACAGGCTTCTATGGCTACACCTTC. Its translation is CASSEGTGFYGYTF. The genes are TRBV25-1 and TRBJ1-2; a weak D match, TRBD1 (5 bases). This CDR3 region has 14 residues. Looked up from germline, CDR1 is MGHDK and CDR2 is SYGVNS. V lost 3 bases and J lost 4, with 12 bases in between.

The V gene is TRBV12-3 or TRBV12-4, the J gene TRBJ1-2; D is unclear. The CDR3 runs 13 residues. V gave up 3 bases and J gave up 4 bases, with 9 bases separating them. The CDR3 nucleotides are TGTGCCAGCAGTTTGCCAGGTAGCTATGGCTACACCTTC. The encoded protein is CASSLPGSYGYTF.

The chain couples TRBV19 to TRBJ2-2, with TRBD1 matching 7 bases. CDR1 and CDR2 from the germline V gene are LNHDA and SQIVND (reference sequence). The V gene end was trimmed by 4 bases and the J gene end by 1 base; junction bases not matched to a gene: 6. This CDR3 is 16 amino acids long. The CDR3 protein is CASSRSRGQNTGELFF. The CDR3 region has the DNA TGTGCCAGTAGTAGGAGTAGGGGGCAGAACACCGGGGAGCTGTTTTTT.

The chain joins TRBV19 to TRBJ1-5; D might be TRBD1 (5 bases). Trimming stripped 3 bases from V and 4 bases from J, with 10 bases between. The germline V gene encodes CDR1 LNHDA and CDR2 SQIVND (reference sequence). This CDR3 region has 14 residues. This CDR3 reads CASSIFRGNQPQHF. The DNA of the CDR3 is TGTGCCAGTAGTATCTTTAGGGGTAATCAGCCCCAGCATTTT.

The chain combines TRBV5-4 with TRBJ2-5, with 7 nucleotides matching TRBD1. The junction had 9 bases not matched to a gene; V was cut back by 0 bases and J by 7 bases. The germline V gene encodes CDR1 SGHNT and CDR2 YYREEE (reference sequence). The CDR3 runs to 15 residues. The chain's CDR3 is CASSLARQGVGTQYF. The CDR3 DNA reads TGTGCCAGCAGCTTGGCCCGACAGGGTGTTGGGACCCAGTACTTC.

The chain carries TRBV7-9 and TRBJ2-1; 9 nucleotides align to TRBD2. Germline V gene sequence: CDR1 SEHNR, CDR2 FQNEAQ (reference sequence). V was clipped by 5 bases and J by 6 bases; unmatched bases: 8. This CDR3 is 15 amino acids long. This CDR3 reads CASSAPGGRGNEQFF. The CDR3 bases are TGTGCCAGCAGCGCACCGGGCGGGAGGGGCAATGAGCAGTTCTTC.